This entry concerns a single T cell receptor beta chain. This sample was taken from a study of cytomegalovirus exposure and HLA in healthy donors. The CDR3 has 15 amino acids. The V gene's germline CDR1 is GTSNPN and CDR2 SVGIG (reference sequence). The ends lost 3 bases at V and 16 bases at J; junction bases unmatched: 21. Amplification used 60 Vbeta primers and 13 Jbeta primers. Method: immunoSEQ multiplex PCR; TCRdb's copy keeps in-frame clones and lacks some. In the table there are about 120,000 clones, around four fifths of which are singletons. The clonotype was recovered from a man aged 40-49 years in good health and CMV-seronegative. This chain links TRBV30 with TRBJ2-4; 7 bases match TRBD1. Sequenced input: PBMCs. The CDR3 DNA is TGTGCCTGGAGGGAGCCCGGGACAGCTAGTTTCTGTCGTTACTTC. Translation gives CAWREPGTASFCRYF.